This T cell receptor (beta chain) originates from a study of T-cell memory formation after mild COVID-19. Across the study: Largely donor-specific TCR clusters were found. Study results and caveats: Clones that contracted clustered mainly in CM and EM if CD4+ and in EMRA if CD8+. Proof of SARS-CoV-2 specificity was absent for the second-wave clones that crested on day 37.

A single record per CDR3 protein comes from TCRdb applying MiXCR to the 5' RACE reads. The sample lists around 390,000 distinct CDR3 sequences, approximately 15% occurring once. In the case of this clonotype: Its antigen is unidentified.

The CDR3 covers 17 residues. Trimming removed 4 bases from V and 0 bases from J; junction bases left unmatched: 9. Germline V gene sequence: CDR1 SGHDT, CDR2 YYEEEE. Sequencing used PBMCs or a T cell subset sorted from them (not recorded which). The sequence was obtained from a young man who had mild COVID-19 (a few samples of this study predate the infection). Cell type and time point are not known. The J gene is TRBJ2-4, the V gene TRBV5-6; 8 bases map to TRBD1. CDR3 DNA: TGTGCCAGCAGCCTGCTACGACAGGGGATAGCCAAAAACATTCAGTACTTC. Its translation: CASSLLRQGIAKNIQYF. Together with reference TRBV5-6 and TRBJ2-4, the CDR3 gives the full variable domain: DAGVTQSPTHLIKTRGQQVTLRCSPKSGHDTVSWYQQALGQGPQFIFQYYEEEERQRGNFPDRFSGHQFPNYSSELNVNALLLGDSALYLCASSLLRQGIAKNIQYFGAGTRLSVL.